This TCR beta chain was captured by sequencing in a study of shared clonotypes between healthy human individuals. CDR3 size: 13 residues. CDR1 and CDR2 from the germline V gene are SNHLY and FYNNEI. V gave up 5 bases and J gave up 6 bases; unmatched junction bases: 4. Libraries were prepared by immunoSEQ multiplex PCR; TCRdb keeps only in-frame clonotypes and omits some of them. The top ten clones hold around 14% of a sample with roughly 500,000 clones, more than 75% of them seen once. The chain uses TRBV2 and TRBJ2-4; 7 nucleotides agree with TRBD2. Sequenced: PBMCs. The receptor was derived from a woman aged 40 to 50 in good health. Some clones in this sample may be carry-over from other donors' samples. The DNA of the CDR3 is TGTGCCAGCAGTTTGCGGGAGAGAAACATTCAGTACTTC. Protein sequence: CASSLRERNIQYF.